These T cell receptor beta chains were read from a single sample in a study of blood T cell repertoires in COVID-19. Profiling relied on immunoSEQ multiplex PCR, and the TCRdb table lists in-frame clones only, not all of them. The sample includes over 200,000 clones, more than 85% of them seen just once. Sequenced sample: peripheral blood. The receptors were gathered from a man between 35 and 55 years old with active or convalescent COVID-19. CDR3s include the opening cysteine and the closing phenylalanine or tryptophan. Fields, in order: D gene, clone size, V gene, J gene, CDR3 protein, CDR3 DNA. A D gene is named only where the DNA matches it firmly. The size field is filled for only some rows; it gives once, few, many or a size class.

D: NA; size: NA; V: TRBV7-8; J: TRBJ1-2; CDR3: CASSPDGGSNPMGYTF; DNA: TGTGCCAGCAGCCCGGATGGCGGCTCTAATCCCATGGGCTACACCTTC
D: NA; size: NA; V: TRBV11-2; J: TRBJ1-1; CDR3: CASSLRQRGGTEAFF; DNA: TGTGCCAGCAGCCTACGACAGAGGGGGGGCACTGAAGCTTTCTTT
D: NA; size: NA; V: TRBV6-5; J: TRBJ1-2; CDR3: CVGGGYGYTF; DNA: TGTGTAGGGGGTGGCTATGGCTACACCTTC
D: TRBD1; size: NA; V: TRBV9; J: TRBJ1-1; CDR3: CASSSGLGGSTEAFF; DNA: TGTGCCAGCAGCTCGGGGTTAGGGGGCAGTACTGAAGCTTTCTTT
D: TRBD1; size: NA; V: TRBV7-6; J: TRBJ1-6; CDR3: CASSVGQGGNSPLHF; DNA: TGTGCCAGCAGCGTGGGACAGGGAGGCAATTCACCCCTCCACTTT
D: TRBD2; size: NA; V: TRBV9; J: TRBJ2-1; CDR3: CASSVTAGGQNEQFF; DNA: TGTGCCAGCAGCGTAACAGCGGGGGGGCAGAATGAGCAGTTCTTC
D: TRBD1; size: NA; V: TRBV7-6; J: TRBJ1-1; CDR3: CASSPGGILFETEAFF; DNA: TGTGCCAGCAGTCCAGGGGGAATTCTATTCGAGACTGAAGCTTTCTTT
D: TRBD1; size: NA; V: TRBV19; J: TRBJ1-2; CDR3: CASGTGANYGYTF; DNA: TGTGCCAGCGGGACAGGAGCTAACTATGGCTACACCTTC
D: TRBD1; size: NA; V: TRBV2; J: TRBJ1-4; CDR3: CASSGQGMDEKLFF; DNA: TGTGCCAGCAGTGGACAGGGGATGGATGAAAAACTGTTTTTT
D: NA; size: NA; V: TRBV9; J: TRBJ2-7; CDR3: CASSAGDSYEQYF; DNA: TGTGCCAGCAGCGCGGGAGACTCCTACGAGCAGTACTTC
D: NA; size: NA; V: TRBV19; J: TRBJ2-1; CDR3: CASSSGVSYNEQFF; DNA: TGTGCCAGTAGTTCCGGGGTCTCCTACAATGAGCAGTTCTTC
D: TRBD1; size: NA; V: TRBV7-9; J: TRBJ1-6; CDR3: CASSPGGQGSSPLHF; DNA: TGTGCCAGCAGCCCAGGGGGACAGGGGTCTTCACCCCTCCACTTT
D: NA; size: many; V: TRBV6-5; J: TRBJ2-2; CDR3: CASGRGYTGELFF; DNA: TGTGCCTCCGGCCGGGGATACACCGGGGAGCTGTTTTTT
D: TRBD2; size: NA; V: TRBV29-1; J: TRBJ2-3; CDR3: CSVRAGVSTDTQYF; DNA: TGCAGCGTCCGAGCGGGAGTTAGCACAGATACGCAGTATTTT
D: NA; size: NA; V: TRBV19; J: TRBJ2-1; CDR3: CASSTRQPYNEQFF; DNA: TGTGCCAGTAGTACCAGACAGCCCTACAATGAGCAGTTCTTC
D: NA; size: NA; V: TRBV19; J: TRBJ1-1; CDR3: CASRRGAWTEAFF; DNA: TGTGCCAGTAGACGGGGGGCCTGGACTGAAGCTTTCTTT
D: TRBD1; size: NA; V: TRBV6-6; J: TRBJ1-5; CDR3: CASSRQGSNQPQHF; DNA: TGTGCCAGCAGCCGACAGGGTAGCAATCAGCCCCAGCATTTT
D: TRBD2; size: NA; V: TRBV24-1; J: TRBJ2-3; CDR3: CATSDSKGTSGGTDTQYF; DNA: TGTGCCACCAGTGATAGCAAGGGCACTAGCGGGGGCACAGATACGCAGTATTTT
D: TRBD2; size: NA; V: TRBV7-3; J: TRBJ2-3; CDR3: CASSPLAGGPTDTQYF; DNA: TGTGCCAGCAGCCCGTTAGCGGGGGGGCCAACAGATACGCAGTATTTT
D: NA; size: NA; V: TRBV6-5; J: TRBJ1-1; CDR3: CASSYSAGANTEAFF; DNA: TGTGCCAGCAGTTACTCCGCAGGCGCGAACACTGAAGCTTTCTTT
D: NA; size: few; V: TRBV28; J: TRBJ1-1; CDR3: CASSWGVTEAFF; DNA: TGTGCCAGCAGTTGGGGGGTAACTGAAGCTTTCTTT
D: NA; size: NA; V: TRBV29-1; J: TRBJ2-7; CDR3: CSVSEASIDEQYF; DNA: TGCAGCGTTTCCGAGGCTTCGATTGACGAGCAGTACTTC
D: TRBD2; size: NA; V: TRBV28; J: TRBJ2-7; CDR3: CASITGGPAYEQYF; DNA: TGTGCCAGCATAACGGGGGGGCCAGCCTACGAGCAGTACTTC
D: NA; size: once; V: TRBV4-1; J: TRBJ1-2; CDR3: CASSQDGQGFYGYTF; DNA: TGCGCCAGCAGCCAAGATGGGCAGGGGTTCTATGGCTACACCTTC
D: TRBD1; size: NA; V: TRBV7-3; J: TRBJ1-1; CDR3: CASSLGGTDVSFF; DNA: TGTGCCAGCAGCCTAGGGGGGACAGACGTTTCTTTCTTT
D: NA; size: once; V: TRBV9; J: TRBJ1-3; CDR3: CASSMYPNSLIPGNTIYF; DNA: TGTGCCAGCAGTATGTACCCTAACAGCCTAATTCCTGGAAACACCATATATTTT
D: NA; size: NA; V: TRBV2; J: TRBJ2-4; CDR3: CASSRGRNIQYF; DNA: TGTGCCAGCAGCCGAGGGCGAAACATTCAGTACTTC
D: NA; size: NA; V: TRBV24-1; J: TRBJ1-4; CDR3: CATSDLCGPKEEKLFF; DNA: TGTGCCACCAGTGATTTGTGTGGCCCAAAGGAGGAAAAACTGTTTTTT
D: NA; size: NA; V: TRBV28; J: TRBJ1-5; CDR3: CASSSEDENQPQHF; DNA: TGTGCCAGCAGTTCCGAGGATGAGAATCAGCCCCAGCATTTT
D: TRBD1; size: once; V: TRBV10-2; J: TRBJ1-5; CDR3: CASTRTGVNQPQHF; DNA: TGCGCCAGCACTAGGACAGGGGTCAATCAGCCCCAGCATTTT
D: NA; size: NA; V: TRBV29-1; J: TRBJ2-7; CDR3: CSVRTSSYEQYF; DNA: TGCAGCGTGCGGACAAGTTCCTACGAGCAGTACTTC
D: TRBD2; size: NA; V: TRBV5-4; J: TRBJ2-2; CDR3: CASSLAYGRASGELFF; DNA: TGTGCCAGCAGCTTGGCCTACGGGAGGGCCAGCGGGGAGCTGTTTTTT
D: NA; size: NA; V: TRBV27; J: TRBJ2-7; CDR3: CASSFNAGLSEQYF; DNA: TGTGCCAGCAGTTTTAATGCAGGGCTTTCCGAGCAGTACTTC
D: TRBD1; size: NA; V: TRBV27; J: TRBJ1-2; CDR3: CASSSPTTGSYGYTF; DNA: TGTGCCAGCAGTTCCCCCACGACAGGGAGCTATGGCTACACCTTC
D: NA; size: NA; V: TRBV11-2; J: TRBJ1-6; CDR3: CASSLGEGLGNSPLHF; DNA: TGTGCCAGCAGCTTAGGGGAGGGACTTGGGAATTCACCCCTCCACTTT
D: TRBD1; size: NA; V: TRBV9; J: TRBJ1-1; CDR3: CASSPGQGAGDTEAFF; DNA: TGTGCCAGCAGCCCGGGACAGGGGGCCGGAGACACTGAAGCTTTCTTT
D: TRBD1; size: NA; V: TRBV18; J: TRBJ1-5; CDR3: CASSPGTGVNQPQHF; DNA: TGTGCCAGCTCTCCCGGGACAGGGGTCAATCAGCCCCAGCATTTT
D: TRBD1; size: once; V: TRBV9; J: TRBJ1-2; CDR3: CASSGSDRKYGYTF; DNA: TGTGCCAGCAGCGGCTCGGACAGGAAGTATGGCTACACCTTC
D: NA; size: NA; V: TRBV9; J: TRBJ1-2; CDR3: CASSVSPVNYGYTF; DNA: TGTGCCAGCAGCGTCAGTCCAGTCAACTATGGCTACACCTTC
D: TRBD1; size: NA; V: TRBV11-2; J: TRBJ1-3; CDR3: CASSLGRTGAGNTIYF; DNA: TGTGCCAGCAGCTTAGGGAGGACAGGGGCTGGAAACACCATATATTTT
D: NA; size: NA; V: TRBV19; J: TRBJ1-4; CDR3: CASSIARGFATNEKLFF; DNA: TGTGCCAGTAGTATAGCAAGAGGGTTTGCAACTAATGAAAAACTGTTTTTT
D: TRBD1; size: NA; V: TRBV28; J: TRBJ1-2; CDR3: CASSLHINRGRRGGYTF; DNA: TGTGCCAGCAGTTTGCACATCAACAGGGGAAGGAGGGGTGGCTACACCTTC
D: NA; size: NA; V: TRBV19; J: TRBJ1-5; CDR3: CATAALGNQPQHF; DNA: TGTGCCACGGCGGCCCTAGGCAATCAGCCCCAGCATTTT
D: NA; size: NA; V: TRBV6-5; J: TRBJ1-1; CDR3: CASSTLGGRYTEAFF; DNA: TGTGCCAGCAGTACCCTGGGGGGGCGATATACTGAAGCTTTCTTT
D: NA; size: NA; V: TRBV4-1; J: TRBJ1-1; CDR3: CASSRGGDTEAFF; DNA: TGCGCCAGCAGCCGAGGGGGAGATACTGAAGCTTTCTTT